A single count supports the clone carrying this T cell receptor beta chain. The antigen is undetermined. These data come from a study of cytomegalovirus exposure and HLA in healthy donors. Study-wide results and caveats: Later analysis associated a missense DCLRE1C variant with TCR beta V- and J-gene trimming. In an earlier analysis, about 87% or about 30%: the productive usage of most TCR beta V segments. Sequences of the TCR beta chain were said to predict the HLA-A and HLA-B alleles of most subjects accurately.

Primers included in the PCR were 60 Vbeta and 13 Jbeta primers. TCRdb's copy holds only in-frame clones and misses some; the assay was immunoSEQ multiplex PCR. This sample has about 200,000 clones; roughly 80% occur once, and the top ten carry 1.3% to 1.5%. Germline loops: CDR1 SGHKS, CDR2 YYEKEE (reference sequence). The CDR3 consists of 16 residues. Deletions cut 3 bases from V and 6 bases from J, with 21 bases between. This TCR was recovered from a girl aged 10-17 years in good health and CMV-seronegative. The chain employs TRBV5-5 and TRBJ1-2; possible D gene TRBD1, 6 bases. The specimen was PBMCs. The CDR3 is CASSSHSGQRPDGYTF. The CDR3 DNA is TGTGCCAGCAGCTCACACAGTGGACAGCGCCCGGATGGCTACACCTTC.